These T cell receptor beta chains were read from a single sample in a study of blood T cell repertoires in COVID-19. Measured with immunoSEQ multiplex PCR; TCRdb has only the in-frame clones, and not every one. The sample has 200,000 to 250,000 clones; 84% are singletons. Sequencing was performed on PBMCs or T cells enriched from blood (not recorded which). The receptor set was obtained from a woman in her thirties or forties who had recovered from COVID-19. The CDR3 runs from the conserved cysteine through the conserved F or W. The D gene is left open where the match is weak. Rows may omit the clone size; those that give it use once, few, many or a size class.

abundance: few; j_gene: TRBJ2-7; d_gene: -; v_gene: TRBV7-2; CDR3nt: TGTGCCAGCACCGCATCTGGGGGGTCCACCTACGAGCAGTACTTC; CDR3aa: CASTASGGSTYEQYF
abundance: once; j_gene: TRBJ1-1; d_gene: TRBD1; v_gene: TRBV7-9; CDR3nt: TGTGCCAGCAGCGGGATGGGGGACAGCTACACTGAAGCTTTCTTT; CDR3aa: CASSGMGDSYTEAFF
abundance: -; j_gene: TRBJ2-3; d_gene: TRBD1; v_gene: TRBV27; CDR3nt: TGTGCCAGCAGTTCGGACAGGGTCGGCACAGATACGCAGTATTTT; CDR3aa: CASSSDRVGTDTQYF
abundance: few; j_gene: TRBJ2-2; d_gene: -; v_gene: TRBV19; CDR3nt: TGTGCCAGTAGCTGGGGGCTGGACAGACCGAACACCGGGGAGCTGTTTTTT; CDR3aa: CASSWGLDRPNTGELFF
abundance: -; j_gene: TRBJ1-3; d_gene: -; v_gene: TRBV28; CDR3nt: TGTGCCAGCAGTTCGACAGGATACTCTGGAAACACCATATATTTT; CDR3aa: CASSSTGYSGNTIYF
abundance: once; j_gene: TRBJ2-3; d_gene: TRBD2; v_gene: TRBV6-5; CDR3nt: TGTGCCAGCAGAGGGACTACCACAGATACGCAGTATTTT; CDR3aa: CASRGTTTDTQYF
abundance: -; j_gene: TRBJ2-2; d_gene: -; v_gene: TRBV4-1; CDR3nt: TGCGCCAGCAGCCAACCTCAAACAGGGCGGCGGGAGCGGACCGGGGAGCTGTTTTTT; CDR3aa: CASSQPQTGRRERTGELFF
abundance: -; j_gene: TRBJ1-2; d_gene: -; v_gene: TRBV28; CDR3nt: TGTGCCAGCAGTTTTACAGGGCGGTATGGCTACACCTTC; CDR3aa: CASSFTGRYGYTF
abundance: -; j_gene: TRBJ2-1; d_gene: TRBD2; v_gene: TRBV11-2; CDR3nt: TGTGCCAGCAGCACCCCTAGCGGGTCCTCCTACAATGAGCAGTTCTTC; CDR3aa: CASSTPSGSSYNEQFF
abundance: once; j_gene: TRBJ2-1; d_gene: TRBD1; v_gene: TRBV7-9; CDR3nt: TGTGCCAGCAGATCGACCGGGACAGCGTCCTACAATGAGCAGTTCTTC; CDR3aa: CASRSTGTASYNEQFF
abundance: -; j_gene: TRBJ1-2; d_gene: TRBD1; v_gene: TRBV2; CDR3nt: TGTGCCAGCAGTGATGGGCAGGGGGGCTATGGCTACACCTTC; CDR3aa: CASSDGQGGYGYTF
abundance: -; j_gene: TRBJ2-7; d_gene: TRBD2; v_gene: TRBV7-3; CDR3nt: TGTGCCAGCAGCTTATCCGGCGGGGGAGCCTACGAGCAGTACTTC; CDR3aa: CASSLSGGGAYEQYF
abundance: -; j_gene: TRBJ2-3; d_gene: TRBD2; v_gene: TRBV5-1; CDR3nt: TGCGCCAGTGCGCCGGGACTAAGCACAGATACGCAGTATTTT; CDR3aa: CASAPGLSTDTQYF
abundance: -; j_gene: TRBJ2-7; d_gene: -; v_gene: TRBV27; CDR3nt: TGTGCCAGCAGTTTATCAATTCGGAGCTCCTACGAGCAGTACTTC; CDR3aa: CASSLSIRSSYEQYF
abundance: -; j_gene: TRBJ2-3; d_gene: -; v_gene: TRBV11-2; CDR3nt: TGTGCCAGCAGCAAGAGACAGTCAGATACGCAGTATTTT; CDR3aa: CASSKRQSDTQYF
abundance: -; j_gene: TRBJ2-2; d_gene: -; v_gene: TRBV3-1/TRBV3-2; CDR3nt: TGTGCCAGCAGACAACTAGCCCCGAACACCGGGGAGCTGTTTTTT; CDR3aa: CASRQLAPNTGELFF
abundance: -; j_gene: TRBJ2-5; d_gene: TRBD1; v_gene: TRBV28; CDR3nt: TGTGCCAGCAGTTTAAGGACAGGGTGGCAAGAGACCCAGTACTTC; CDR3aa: CASSLRTGWQETQYF
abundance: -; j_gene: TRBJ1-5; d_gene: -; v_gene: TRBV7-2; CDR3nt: TGTGCCAGCAGCTTAGATCGGGGGTATCAGCCCCAGCATTTT; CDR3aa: CASSLDRGYQPQHF
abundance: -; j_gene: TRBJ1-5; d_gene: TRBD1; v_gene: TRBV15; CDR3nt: TGTGCCACCAGCAGAGGCCCGGGACAGGGGAATCAGCCCCAGCATTTT; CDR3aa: CATSRGPGQGNQPQHF
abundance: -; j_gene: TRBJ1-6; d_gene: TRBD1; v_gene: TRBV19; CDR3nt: TGTGCCAGTAGTAGGTCTCCGGGACAGGGACCCAATTCACCCCTCCACTTT; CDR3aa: CASSRSPGQGPNSPLHF
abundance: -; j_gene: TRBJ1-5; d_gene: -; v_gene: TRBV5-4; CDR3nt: TGTGCCAGCAGCTTGGACGGGTACGGGGCCCAGCATTTT; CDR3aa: CASSLDGYGAQHF
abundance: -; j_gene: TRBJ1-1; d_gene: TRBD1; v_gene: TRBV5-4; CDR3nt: TGTGCCAGCAGCACCGGGACAGGGGTGGGTATGAACACTGAAGCTTTCTTT; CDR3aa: CASSTGTGVGMNTEAFF
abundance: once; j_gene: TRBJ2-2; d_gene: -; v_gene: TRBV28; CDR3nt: TGTGCCAGCAGTTTTGTAGCAGCCACCGGGGAGCTGTTTTTT; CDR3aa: CASSFVAATGELFF
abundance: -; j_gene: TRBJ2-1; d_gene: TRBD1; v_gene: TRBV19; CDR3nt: TGTGCCAGTACTGCAGGGGGATATTCCTACAATGAGCAGTTCTTC; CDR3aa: CASTAGGYSYNEQFF
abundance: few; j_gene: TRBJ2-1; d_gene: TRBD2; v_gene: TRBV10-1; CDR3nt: TGCGCCAGCAGTGAGGGTAGCGGGAGCATAAATGAGCAGTTCTTC; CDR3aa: CASSEGSGSINEQFF
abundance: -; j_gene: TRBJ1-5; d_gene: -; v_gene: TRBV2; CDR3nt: TGTGCCAGCAGCGACCAGGGGACGCATCAGCCCCAGCATTTT; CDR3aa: CASSDQGTHQPQHF
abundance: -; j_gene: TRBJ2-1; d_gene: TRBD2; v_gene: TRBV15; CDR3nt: TGTGCCACCAGCACTAGCGGGAGCTACAATGAGCAGTTCTTC; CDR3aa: CATSTSGSYNEQFF
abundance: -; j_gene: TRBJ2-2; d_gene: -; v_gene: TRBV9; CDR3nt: TGTGCCAGCAGCCCCCGGGGAGGACACCTCACCGGGGAGCTGTTTTTT; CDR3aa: CASSPRGGHLTGELFF
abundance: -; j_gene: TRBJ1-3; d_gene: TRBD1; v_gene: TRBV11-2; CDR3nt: TGTGCCAGCAGCGTAGACAGGGGTGGAAACACCATATATTTT; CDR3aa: CASSVDRGGNTIYF
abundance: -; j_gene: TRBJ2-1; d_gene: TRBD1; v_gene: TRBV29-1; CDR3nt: TGCAGCGTCCCGTCCGCAGGGGGCAGCTCCTACAATGAGCAGTTCTTC; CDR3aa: CSVPSAGGSSYNEQFF
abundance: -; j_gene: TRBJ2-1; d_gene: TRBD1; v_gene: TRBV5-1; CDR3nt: TGCGCCAGCAGCTCGGGACAGGGGGCCTACAATGAGCAGTTCTTC; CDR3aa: CASSSGQGAYNEQFF
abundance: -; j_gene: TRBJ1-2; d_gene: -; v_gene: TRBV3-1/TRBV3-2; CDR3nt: TGTGCCACGCAGGACTACGACCATGGCTACACCTTC; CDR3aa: CATQDYDHGYTF
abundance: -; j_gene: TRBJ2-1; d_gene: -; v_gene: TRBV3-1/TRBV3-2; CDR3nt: TGTGCCAGCAGCCCTTCCTCGGCTCGGGGAAACAATGAGCAGTTCTTC; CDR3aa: CASSPSSARGNNEQFF
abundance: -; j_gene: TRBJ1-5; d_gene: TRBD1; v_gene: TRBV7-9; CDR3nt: TGTGCCAGCAGCTTAGGGACAGGCACCAATCAGCCCCAGCATTTT; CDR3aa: CASSLGTGTNQPQHF
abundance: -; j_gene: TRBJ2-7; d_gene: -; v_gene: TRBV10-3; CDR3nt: TGTGCCATCAGTCCAGGGGAAGAGCAGTACTTC; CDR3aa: CAISPGEEQYF
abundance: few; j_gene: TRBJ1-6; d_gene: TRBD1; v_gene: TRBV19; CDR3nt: TGTGCCAGTAGTGGGACAGCGAATTCACCCCTCCACTTT; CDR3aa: CASSGTANSPLHF
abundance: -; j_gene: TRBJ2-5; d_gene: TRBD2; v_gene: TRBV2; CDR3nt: TGTGCCAGCAGTGATAGGACTAGCGGGAGAGAGACCCAGTACTTC; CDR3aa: CASSDRTSGRETQYF
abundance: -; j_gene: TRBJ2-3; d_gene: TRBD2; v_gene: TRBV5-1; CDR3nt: TGCGCCAGCAGCTTGGTGGCTAGCGGGGGAAGCACAGATACGCAGTATTTT; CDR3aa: CASSLVASGGSTDTQYF
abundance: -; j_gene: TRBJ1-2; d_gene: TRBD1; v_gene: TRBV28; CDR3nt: TGTGCCAGCAGTTTAGGTCGCCGGGGACAGGGTAGATATGGCTACACCTTC; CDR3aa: CASSLGRRGQGRYGYTF
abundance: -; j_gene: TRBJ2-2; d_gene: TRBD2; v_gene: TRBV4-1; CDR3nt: TGCGCCAGCAGCGAAGGACGATCACGGGGCGGGAGGGCCACCGGGGAGCTGTTTTTT; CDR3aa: CASSEGRSRGGRATGELFF
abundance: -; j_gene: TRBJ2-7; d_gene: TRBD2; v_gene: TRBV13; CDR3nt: TGTGCCAGCAGCGTCCGGGCTAGCGGGAGTTTGTTGCCCCGGGTCTACTACGAGCAGTACTTC; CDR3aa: CASSVRASGSLLPRVYYEQYF
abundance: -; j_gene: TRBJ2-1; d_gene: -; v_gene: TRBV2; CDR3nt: TGTGCCAGCAGTGAAAACTGGTCGGGGAATGAGCAGTTCTTC; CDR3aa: CASSENWSGNEQFF
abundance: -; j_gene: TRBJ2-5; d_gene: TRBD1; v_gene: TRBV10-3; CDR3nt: TGTGCCATCAGAGGACAGGGCAAAGAGACCCAGTACTTC; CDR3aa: CAIRGQGKETQYF
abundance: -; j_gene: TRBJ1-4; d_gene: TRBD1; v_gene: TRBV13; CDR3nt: TGTGCCAGCACCCGACAGGGGGCGACTAATGAAAAACTGTTTTTT; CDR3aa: CASTRQGATNEKLFF
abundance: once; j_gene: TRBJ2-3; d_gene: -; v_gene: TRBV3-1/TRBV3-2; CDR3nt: TGTGCCAGCAGCTTAATTGGTGAAGCGCAGGGTTCGGGTACGCAGTATTTT; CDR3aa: CASSLIGEAQGSGTQYF
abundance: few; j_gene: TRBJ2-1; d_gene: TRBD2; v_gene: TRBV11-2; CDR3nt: TGTGCCAGCAGCCTTTCTGGACTAGCGGTGAATGAGCAGTTCTTC; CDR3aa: CASSLSGLAVNEQFF
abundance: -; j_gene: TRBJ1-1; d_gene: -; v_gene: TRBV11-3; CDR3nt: TGTGCCAGCAGCCCAGCCCGGGGGGCGATCGCTGAAGCTTTCTTT; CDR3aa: CASSPARGAIAEAFF
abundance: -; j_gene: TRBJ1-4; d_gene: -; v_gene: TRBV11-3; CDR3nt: TGTGCCAGCAGCTCTTTTGGCCGTTTTAATGAAAAACTGTTTTTT; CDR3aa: CASSSFGRFNEKLFF
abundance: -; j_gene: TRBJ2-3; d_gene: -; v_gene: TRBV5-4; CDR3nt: TGTGCCAGCAGCCTCGGGGGCACAGATACGCAGTATTTT; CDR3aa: CASSLGGTDTQYF
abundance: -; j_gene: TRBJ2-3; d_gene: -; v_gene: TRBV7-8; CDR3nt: TGTGCCAGCAGCTCCCGGGGAGGTTTTGGCACAGATACGCAGTATTTT; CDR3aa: CASSSRGGFGTDTQYF
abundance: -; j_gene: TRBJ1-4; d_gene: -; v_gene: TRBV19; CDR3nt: TGTGCCAGTAGTCCGGGGGGACTCCGGAGGGCTAATGAAAAACTGTTTTTT; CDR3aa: CASSPGGLRRANEKLFF
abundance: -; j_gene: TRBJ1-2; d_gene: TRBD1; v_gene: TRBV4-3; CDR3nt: TGCGCCAGCAGCCAATTTCCGGGACAGGGGGTAGATGGCTACACCTTC; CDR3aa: CASSQFPGQGVDGYTF
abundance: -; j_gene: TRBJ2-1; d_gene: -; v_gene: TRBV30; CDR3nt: TGTGCCTGGGGGGGACTGAAGAGCTCCTACAATGAGCAGTTCTTC; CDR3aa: CAWGGLKSSYNEQFF
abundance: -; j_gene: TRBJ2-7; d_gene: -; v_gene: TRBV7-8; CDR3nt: TGTGCCAGCAGCTTTAGCGACTACGAGCAGTACTTC; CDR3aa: CASSFSDYEQYF
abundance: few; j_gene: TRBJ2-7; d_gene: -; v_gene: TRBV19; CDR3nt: TGTGCCAGTAGTCTAACTCTCTCCTACGAGCAGTACTTC; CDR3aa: CASSLTLSYEQYF
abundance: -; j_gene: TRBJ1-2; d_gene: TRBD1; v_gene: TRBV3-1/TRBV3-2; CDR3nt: TGTGCCAGCAGCCACCGAGGACAGGGGGGCTATGGCTACACCTTC; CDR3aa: CASSHRGQGGYGYTF
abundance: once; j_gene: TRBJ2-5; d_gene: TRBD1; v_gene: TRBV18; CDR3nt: TGTGCCAGCTCAGACAGGGGGCCAGAGACCCAGTACTTC; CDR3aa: CASSDRGPETQYF
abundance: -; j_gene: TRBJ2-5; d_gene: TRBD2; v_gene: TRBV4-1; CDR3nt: TGCGCCAGCAGCCTAGGCGGGAGCTCCGAGACCCAGTACTTC; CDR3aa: CASSLGGSSETQYF
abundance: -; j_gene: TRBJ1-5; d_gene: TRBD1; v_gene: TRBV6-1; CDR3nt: TGTGCCAGCAGTGATCGACAGGGCGGAGGAGGTCAGCCCCAGCATTTT; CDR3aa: CASSDRQGGGGQPQHF
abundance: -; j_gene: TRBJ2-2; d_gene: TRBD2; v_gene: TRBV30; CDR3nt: TGTGCCTGGAGTCACCTAGCGGGAAGCACCGGGGAGCTGTTTTTT; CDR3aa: CAWSHLAGSTGELFF